This TCR beta chain appears in the sequencing data of a study of monozygotic twins with inflammatory bowel disease. Reprocessing the 5' RACE reads, TCRdb reports a single entry for every CDR3 protein and omits DNA. With 350,000 to 400,000 distinct CDR3 sequences in the sample, the ten largest clones hold around 2.6%. The clonotype was recovered from a human donor with ulcerative colitis or Crohn's disease, or a healthy co-twin of an affected twin (not recorded which). The sequenced sample consisted of blood.

The CDR3 sequence is CASTKQDISNQPQHF. V is TRBV12-3 or TRBV12-4 and J is TRBJ1-5; the D call from TCRdb, TRBD1, cannot be confirmed without DNA. CDR3 length equals 15 residues.